The clone carrying this T cell receptor (beta chain) was recorded at least ten times. What it binds is not known. TCRdb re-called the PCR reads with MiXCR, one entry per CDR3 protein. The data contain about 630,000 distinct CDR3 sequences, around 25% of them singletons. These data come from a study of molecular identifiers for immune sequencing clone quantification. Study conclusions and caveats: Clones above 20 RNA copies held over 97% of effector molecules, under 1% in naive cells.

Using a CD8+CD4-CCR7+CD45RA+ phenotype, naive CD8 T cells were sorted. This receptor was taken from a human donor in good health. Some libraries in this study had Jurkat cell RNA spiked in. The sequenced sample was naive CD8+ T cells from blood, with Jurkat cell RNA spiked in. Subset: FACS-sorted CD8+CD4-CCR7+CD45RA+ naive T cells.

Here the CDR3 DNA reads TGTGCCAGCAGCCCCCAGGGCGGCAATCAGCCCCAGCATTTT. Protein product: CASSPQGGNQPQHF. The chain couples TRBV7-8 to TRBJ1-5; D is possibly TRBD1 (5 bases). The CDR3 length is 14 residues. Germline CDR1 SGHVS, CDR2 FQNEAQ. Trimming took 5 bases from V and 2 from J, leaving 10 bases between them.